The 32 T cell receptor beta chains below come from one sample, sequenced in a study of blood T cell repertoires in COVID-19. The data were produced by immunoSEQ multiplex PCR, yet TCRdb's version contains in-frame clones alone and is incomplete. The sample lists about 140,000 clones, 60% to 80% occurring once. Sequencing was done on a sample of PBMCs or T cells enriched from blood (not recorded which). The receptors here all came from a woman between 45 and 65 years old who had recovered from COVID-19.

CDR3 sequence reads: CASSLSRSNYGYTF. CDR3 DNA: TGTGCCAGCAGTTTATCGCGGAGTAACTATGGCTACACCTTC. The genes are TRBV27 and TRBJ1-2; D gene uncertain. The germline V and J ends were trimmed by 0 bases and 1 base, with 6 bases remaining between them. The CDR3 consists of 14 residues. Germline CDR1 and CDR2: MNHEY and SMNVEV (reference sequence).

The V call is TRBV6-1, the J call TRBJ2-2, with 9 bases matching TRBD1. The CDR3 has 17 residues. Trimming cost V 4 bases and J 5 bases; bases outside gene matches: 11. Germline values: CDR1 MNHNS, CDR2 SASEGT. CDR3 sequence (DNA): TGTGCCAGCAGTGCCCCCGGGACAGGGTGGGGGACCGGGGAGCTGTTTTTT. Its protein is CASSAPGTGWGTGELFF.

The CDR3 DNA reads as TGTGCCAGCTCACCTCGTCGGGGACAGACCTCTGGAAACACCATATATTTT. Amino acid sequence: CASSPRRGQTSGNTIYF. The genes are TRBV18 and TRBJ1-3, with TRBD1 matching over 7 bases. This CDR3 is 17 amino acids long. Germline V gives CDR1 KGHSH, CDR2 LQKENI. The V and J ends lost 3 bases and 0 bases, in that order; junction bases with no gene match: 8.

This CDR3 reads CAWSVPPRLARTYEQYF. CDR3 DNA sequence: TGTGCCTGGAGTGTACCCCCTCGACTGGCGAGAACCTACGAGCAGTACTTC. The chain recombines TRBV30 with TRBJ2-7; D gene unclear. The CDR3 consists of 17 residues. With 0 bases removed from V and 2 bases from J, the gap between germline ends came to 20 bases. CDR1 and CDR2 (germline): GTSNPN, SVGIG (reference sequence).

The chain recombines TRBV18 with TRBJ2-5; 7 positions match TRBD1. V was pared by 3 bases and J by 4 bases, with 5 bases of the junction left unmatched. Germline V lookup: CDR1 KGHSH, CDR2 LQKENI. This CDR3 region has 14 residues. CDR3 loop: CASSPPGTAETQYF. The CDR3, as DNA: TGTGCCAGCTCACCTCCGGGGACAGCAGAGACCCAGTACTTC.

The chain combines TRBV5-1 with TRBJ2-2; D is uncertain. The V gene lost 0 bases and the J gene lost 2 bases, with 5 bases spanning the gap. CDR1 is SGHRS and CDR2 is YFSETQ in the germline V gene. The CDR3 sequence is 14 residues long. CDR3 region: CASSLEPNTGELFF. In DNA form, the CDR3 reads TGCGCCAGCAGCTTGGAGCCCAACACCGGGGAGCTGTTTTTT.

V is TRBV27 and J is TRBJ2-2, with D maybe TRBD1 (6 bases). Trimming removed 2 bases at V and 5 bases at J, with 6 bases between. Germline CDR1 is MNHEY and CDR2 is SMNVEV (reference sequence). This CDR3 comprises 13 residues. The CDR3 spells CASSLQGTGELFF. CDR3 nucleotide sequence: TGTGCCAGCAGTTTACAGGGGACCGGGGAGCTGTTTTTT.

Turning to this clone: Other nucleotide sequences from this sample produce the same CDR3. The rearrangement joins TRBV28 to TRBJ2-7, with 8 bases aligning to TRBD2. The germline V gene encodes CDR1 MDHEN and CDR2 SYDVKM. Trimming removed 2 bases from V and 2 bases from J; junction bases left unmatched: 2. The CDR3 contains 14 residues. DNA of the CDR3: TGTGCCAGCAGTTTAACGGGGGGGACCTACGAGCAGTACTTC. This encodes CASSLTGGTYEQYF.

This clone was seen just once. The CDR3 loop is CASSPEGYSNQPQHF. The CDR3 DNA is TGCGCCAGCAGCCCGGAGGGTTATAGCAATCAGCCCCAGCATTTT. The chain couples TRBV5-1 to TRBJ1-5; D is unresolved. The V and J ends lost 4 bases and 0 bases respectively, with 11 bases between them. The length of the CDR3 is 15 residues. CDR1 is SGHRS, CDR2 YFSETQ, per germline.

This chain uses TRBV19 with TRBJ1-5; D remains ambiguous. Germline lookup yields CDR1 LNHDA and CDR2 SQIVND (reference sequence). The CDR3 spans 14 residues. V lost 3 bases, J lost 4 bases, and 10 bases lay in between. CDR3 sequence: CASSILAVNQPQHF. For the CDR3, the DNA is TGTGCCAGTAGTATTCTGGCAGTTAATCAGCCCCAGCATTTT.

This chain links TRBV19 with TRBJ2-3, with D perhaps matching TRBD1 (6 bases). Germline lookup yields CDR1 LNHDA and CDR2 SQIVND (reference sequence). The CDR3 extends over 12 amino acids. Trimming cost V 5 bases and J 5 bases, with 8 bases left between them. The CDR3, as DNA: TGTGCCAGTAGTCAGGGGAGAGATACGCAGTATTTT. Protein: CASSQGRDTQYF. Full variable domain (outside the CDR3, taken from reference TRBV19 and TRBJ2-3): DGGITQSPKYLFRKEGQNVTLSCEQNLNHDAMYWYRQDPGQGLRLIYYSQIVNDFQKGDIAEGYSVSREKKESFPLTVTSAQKNPTAFYLCASSQGRDTQYFGPGTRLTVL.

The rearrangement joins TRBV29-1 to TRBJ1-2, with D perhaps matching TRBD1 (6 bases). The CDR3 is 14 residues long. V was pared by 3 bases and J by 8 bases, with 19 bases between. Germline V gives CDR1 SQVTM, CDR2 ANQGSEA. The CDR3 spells CSVEDRSNTEGYTF. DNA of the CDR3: TGCAGCGTTGAGGACAGAAGCAACACGGAGGGCTACACCTTC.

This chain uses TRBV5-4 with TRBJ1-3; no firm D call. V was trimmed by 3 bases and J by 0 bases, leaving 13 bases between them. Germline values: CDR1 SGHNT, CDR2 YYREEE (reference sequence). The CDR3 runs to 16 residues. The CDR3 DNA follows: TGTGCCAGCAGCTCCGGCGGGCGGAGCTCTGGAAACACCATATATTTT. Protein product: CASSSGGRSSGNTIYF.

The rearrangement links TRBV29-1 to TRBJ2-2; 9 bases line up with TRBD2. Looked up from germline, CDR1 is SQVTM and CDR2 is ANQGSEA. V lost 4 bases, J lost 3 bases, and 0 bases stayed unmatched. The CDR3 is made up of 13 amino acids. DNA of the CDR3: TGCAGCGTTGGCGGGAGGGACACCGGGGAGCTGTTTTTT. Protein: CSVGGRDTGELFF.

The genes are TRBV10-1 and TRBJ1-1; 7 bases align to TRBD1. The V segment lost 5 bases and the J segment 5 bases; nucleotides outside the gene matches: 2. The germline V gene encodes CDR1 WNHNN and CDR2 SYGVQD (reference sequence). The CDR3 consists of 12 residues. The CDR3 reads CASSPGGTEAFF. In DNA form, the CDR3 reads TGCGCCAGCAGTCCAGGGGGGACTGAAGCTTTCTTT.

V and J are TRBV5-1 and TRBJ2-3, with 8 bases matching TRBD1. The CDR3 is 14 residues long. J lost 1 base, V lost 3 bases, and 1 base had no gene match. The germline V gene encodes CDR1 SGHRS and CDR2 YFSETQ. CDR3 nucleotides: TGCGCCAGCAGCTGGGGACAGGGCACAGATACGCAGTATTTT. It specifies CASSWGQGTDTQYF.

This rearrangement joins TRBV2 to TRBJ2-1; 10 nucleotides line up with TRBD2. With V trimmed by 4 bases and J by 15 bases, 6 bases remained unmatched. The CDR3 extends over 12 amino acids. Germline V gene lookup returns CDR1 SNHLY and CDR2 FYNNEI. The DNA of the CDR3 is TGTGCCAGCAGTGGGCTAGCGGGAGTCCTGTTCTTC. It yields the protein CASSGLAGVLFF.

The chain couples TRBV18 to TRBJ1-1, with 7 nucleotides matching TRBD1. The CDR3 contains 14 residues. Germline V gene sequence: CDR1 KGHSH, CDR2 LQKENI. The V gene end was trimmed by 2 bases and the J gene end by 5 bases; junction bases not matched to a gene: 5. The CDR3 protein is CASSPVTGSTEAFF. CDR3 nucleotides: TGTGCCAGCTCACCAGTGACAGGGTCGACTGAAGCTTTCTTT.

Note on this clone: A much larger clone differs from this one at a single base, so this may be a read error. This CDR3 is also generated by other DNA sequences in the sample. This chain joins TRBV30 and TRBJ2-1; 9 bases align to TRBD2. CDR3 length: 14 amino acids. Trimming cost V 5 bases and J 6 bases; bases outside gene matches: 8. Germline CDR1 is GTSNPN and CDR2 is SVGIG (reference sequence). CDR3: CAWRGGGASNEQFF. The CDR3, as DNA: TGTGCCTGGCGGGGCGGGGGGGCATCCAATGAGCAGTTCTTC.

DNA of the CDR3: TGTGCCAGCAGCAAGGAGGGTAATCAGCCCCAGCATTTT. It codes for CASSKEGNQPQHF. This rearrangement joins TRBV18 to TRBJ1-5; no clear D gene. Trimming cost V 8 bases and J 4 bases, with 12 bases left between them. The germline gives CDR1 KGHSH, CDR2 LQKENI. The CDR3 has 13 residues. The full variable domain, with the rest looked up from reference TRBV18 and TRBJ1-5, is NAGVMQNPRHLVRRRGQEARLRCSPMKGHSHVYWYRQLPEEGLKFMVYLQKENIIDESGMPKERFSAEFPKEGPSILRIQQVVRGDSAAYFCASSKEGNQPQHFGDGTRLSIL.

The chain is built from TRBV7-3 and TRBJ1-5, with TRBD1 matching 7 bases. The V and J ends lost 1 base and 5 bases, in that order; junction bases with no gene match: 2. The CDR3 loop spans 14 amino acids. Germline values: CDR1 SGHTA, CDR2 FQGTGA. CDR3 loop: CASSLNRGDQPQHF. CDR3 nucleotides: TGTGCCAGCAGCTTAAACAGGGGAGATCAGCCCCAGCATTTT.

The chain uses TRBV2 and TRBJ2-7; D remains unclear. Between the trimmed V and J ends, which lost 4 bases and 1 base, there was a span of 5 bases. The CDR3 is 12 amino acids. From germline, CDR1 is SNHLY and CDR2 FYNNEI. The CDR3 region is CASSARSYEQYF. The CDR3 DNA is TGTGCCAGCAGTGCTCGGTCCTACGAGCAGTACTTC.

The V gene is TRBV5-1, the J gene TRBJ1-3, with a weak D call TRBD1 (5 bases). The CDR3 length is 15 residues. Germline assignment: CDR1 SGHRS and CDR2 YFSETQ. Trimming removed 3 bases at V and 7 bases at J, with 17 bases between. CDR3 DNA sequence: TGCGCCAGCAGCTCGGGGAGCGGGGGTAGGAACACCATATATTTT. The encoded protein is CASSSGSGGRNTIYF.

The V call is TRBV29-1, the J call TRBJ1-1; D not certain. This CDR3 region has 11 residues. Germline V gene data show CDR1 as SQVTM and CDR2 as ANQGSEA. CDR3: CQVSQNTEAFF. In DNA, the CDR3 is TGCCAAGTAAGCCAGAACACTGAAGCTTTCTTT.

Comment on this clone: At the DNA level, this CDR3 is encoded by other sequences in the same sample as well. CDR3 loop: CASSSLTGGLQPQHF. For the CDR3, the DNA is TGTGCCAGCAGTTCCTTGACTGGAGGCCTTCAGCCCCAGCATTTT. The chain is built from TRBV28 and TRBJ1-5; D not certain. V lost 4 bases and J lost 6, with 16 bases in between. CDR1 is MDHEN and CDR2 is SYDVKM in the germline V gene. CDR3 length: 15 amino acids.

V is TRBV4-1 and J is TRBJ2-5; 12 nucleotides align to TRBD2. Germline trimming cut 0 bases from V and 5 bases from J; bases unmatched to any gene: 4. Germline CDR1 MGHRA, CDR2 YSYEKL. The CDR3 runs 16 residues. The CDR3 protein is CASSQETGTSGETQYF. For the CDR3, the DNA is TGCGCCAGCAGCCAAGAAACCGGGACTAGCGGGGAGACCCAGTACTTC.

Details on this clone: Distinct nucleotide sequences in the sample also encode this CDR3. The CDR3 region is CASRETSGQETQYF. The CDR3 DNA reads as TGTGCCAGCAGGGAGACTAGCGGACAAGAGACCCAGTACTTC. The V and J genes are TRBV2 and TRBJ2-5, with 9 positions matching TRBD2. Germline lookup yields CDR1 SNHLY and CDR2 FYNNEI. The CDR3 totals 14 residues. V gave up 6 bases and J gave up 2 bases; unmatched junction bases: 4.

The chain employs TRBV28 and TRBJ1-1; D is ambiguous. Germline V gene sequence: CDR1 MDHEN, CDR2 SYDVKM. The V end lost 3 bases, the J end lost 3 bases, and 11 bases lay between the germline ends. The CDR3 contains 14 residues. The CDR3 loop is CASSFWSRDTEAFF. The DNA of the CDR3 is TGTGCCAGCAGTTTTTGGTCCCGAGACACTGAAGCTTTCTTT.

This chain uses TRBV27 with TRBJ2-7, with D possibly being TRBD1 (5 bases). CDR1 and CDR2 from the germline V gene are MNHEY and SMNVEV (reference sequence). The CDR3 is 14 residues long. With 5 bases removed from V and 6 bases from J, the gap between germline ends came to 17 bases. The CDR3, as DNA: TGTGCCAGCAGTCAAACAGGTTCGTTGGGCGAGCAGTACTTC. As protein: CASSQTGSLGEQYF.

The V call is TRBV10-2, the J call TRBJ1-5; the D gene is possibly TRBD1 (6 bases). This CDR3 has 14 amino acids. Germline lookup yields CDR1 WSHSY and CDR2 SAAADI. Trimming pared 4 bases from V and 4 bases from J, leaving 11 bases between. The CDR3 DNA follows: TGCGCCAGCAGTGGACCAGGGGCGAATCAGCCCCAGCATTTT. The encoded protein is CASSGPGANQPQHF.

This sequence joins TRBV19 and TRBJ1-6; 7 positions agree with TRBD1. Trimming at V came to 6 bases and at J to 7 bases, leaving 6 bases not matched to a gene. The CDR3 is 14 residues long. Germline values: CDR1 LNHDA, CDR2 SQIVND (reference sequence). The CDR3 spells CASSWGQRNSPLHF. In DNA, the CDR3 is TGTGCCAGTAGCTGGGGACAGAGAAATTCACCCCTCCACTTT.

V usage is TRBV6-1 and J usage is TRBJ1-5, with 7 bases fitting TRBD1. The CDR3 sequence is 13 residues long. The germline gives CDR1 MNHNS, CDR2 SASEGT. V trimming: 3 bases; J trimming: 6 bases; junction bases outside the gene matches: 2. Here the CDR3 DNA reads TGTGCCAGCAGTGACAGGGGGAGTCAGCCCCAGCATTTT. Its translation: CASSDRGSQPQHF.